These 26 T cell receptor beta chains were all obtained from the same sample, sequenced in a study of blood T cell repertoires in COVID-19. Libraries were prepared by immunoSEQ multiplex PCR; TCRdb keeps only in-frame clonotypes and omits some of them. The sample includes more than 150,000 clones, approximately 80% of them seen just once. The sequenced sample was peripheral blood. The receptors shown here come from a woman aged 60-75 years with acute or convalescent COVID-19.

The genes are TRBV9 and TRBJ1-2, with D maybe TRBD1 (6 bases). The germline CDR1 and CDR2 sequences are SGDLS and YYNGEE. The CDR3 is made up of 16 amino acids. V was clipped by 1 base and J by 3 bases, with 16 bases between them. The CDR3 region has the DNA TGTGCCAGCAGCGTACTATCAGGGGCCCCTGACTATGGCTACACCTTC. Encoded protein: CASSVLSGAPDYGYTF.

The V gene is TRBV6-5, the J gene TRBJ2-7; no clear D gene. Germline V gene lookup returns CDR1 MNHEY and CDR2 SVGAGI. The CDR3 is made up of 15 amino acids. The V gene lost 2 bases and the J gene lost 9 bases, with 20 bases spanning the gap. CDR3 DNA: TGTGCCAGCAGTTACCACAGCTTAGGAATTATCGGGCAGTACTTC. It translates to CASSYHSLGIIGQYF.

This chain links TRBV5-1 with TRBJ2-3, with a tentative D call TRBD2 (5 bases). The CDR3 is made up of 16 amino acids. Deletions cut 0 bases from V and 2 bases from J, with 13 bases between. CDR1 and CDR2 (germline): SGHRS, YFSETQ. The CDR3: CASSLVASGPTDTQYF. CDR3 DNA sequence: TGCGCCAGCAGCTTGGTAGCCAGCGGCCCCACAGATACGCAGTATTTT.

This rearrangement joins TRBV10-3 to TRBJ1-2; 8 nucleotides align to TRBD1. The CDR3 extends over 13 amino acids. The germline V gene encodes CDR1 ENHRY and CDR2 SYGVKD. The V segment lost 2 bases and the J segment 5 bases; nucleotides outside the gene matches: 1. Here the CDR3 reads CAISEDRGYGYTF. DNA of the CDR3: TGTGCCATCAGTGAGGACAGGGGATATGGCTACACCTTC.

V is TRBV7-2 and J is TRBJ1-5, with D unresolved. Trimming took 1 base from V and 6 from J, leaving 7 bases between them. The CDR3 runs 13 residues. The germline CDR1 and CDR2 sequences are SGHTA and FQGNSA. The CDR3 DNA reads TGTGCCAGCAGCTTAGGAATCGGTCAGCCCCAGCATTTT. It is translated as CASSLGIGQPQHF.

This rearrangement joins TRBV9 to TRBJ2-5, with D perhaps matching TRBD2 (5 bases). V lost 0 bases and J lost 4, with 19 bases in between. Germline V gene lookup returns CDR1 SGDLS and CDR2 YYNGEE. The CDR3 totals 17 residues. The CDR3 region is CASSVGQREWGLETQYF. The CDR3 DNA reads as TGTGCCAGCAGCGTAGGCCAGAGGGAGTGGGGATTAGAGACCCAGTACTTC.

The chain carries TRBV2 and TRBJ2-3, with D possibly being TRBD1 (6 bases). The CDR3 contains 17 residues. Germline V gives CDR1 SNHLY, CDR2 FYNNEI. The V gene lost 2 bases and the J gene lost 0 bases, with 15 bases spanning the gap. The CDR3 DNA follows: TGTGCCAGCAGTGAAAACCCACAGGGCCTGAGCACAGATACGCAGTATTTT. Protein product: CASSENPQGLSTDTQYF.

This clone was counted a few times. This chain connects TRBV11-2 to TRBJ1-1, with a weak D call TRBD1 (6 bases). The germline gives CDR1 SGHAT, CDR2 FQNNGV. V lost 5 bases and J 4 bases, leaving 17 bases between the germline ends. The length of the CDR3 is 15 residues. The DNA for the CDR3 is TGTGCCAGCAGCCCCCGGACAGCGCTTCGCACTGAAGCTTTCTTT. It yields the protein CASSPRTALRTEAFF. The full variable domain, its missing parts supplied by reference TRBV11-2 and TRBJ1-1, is EAGVAQSPRYKIIEKRQSVAFWCNPISGHATLYWYQQILGQGPKLLIQFQNNGVVDDSQLPKDRFSAERLKGVDSTLKIQPAKLEDSAVYLCASSPRTALRTEAFFGQGTRLTVV.

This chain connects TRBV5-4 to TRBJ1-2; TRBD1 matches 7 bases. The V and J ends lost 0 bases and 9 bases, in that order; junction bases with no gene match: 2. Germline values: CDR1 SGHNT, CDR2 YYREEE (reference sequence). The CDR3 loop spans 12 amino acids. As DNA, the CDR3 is TGTGCCAGCAGCTTGGGGGACAGTAGCTACACCTTC. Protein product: CASSLGDSSYTF. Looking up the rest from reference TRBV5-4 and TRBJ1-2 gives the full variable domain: ETGVTQSPTHLIKTRGQQVTLRCSSQSGHNTVSWYQQALGQGPQFIFQYYREEENGRGNFPPRFSGLQFPNYSSELNVNALELDDSALYLCASSLGDSSYTFGSGTRLTVV.

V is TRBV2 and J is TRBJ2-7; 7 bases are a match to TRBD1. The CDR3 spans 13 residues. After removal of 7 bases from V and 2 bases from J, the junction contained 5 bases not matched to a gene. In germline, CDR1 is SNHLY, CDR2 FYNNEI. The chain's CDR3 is CASKQGIAYEQYF. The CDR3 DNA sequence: TGTGCCAGCAAACAGGGGATTGCCTACGAGCAGTACTTC.

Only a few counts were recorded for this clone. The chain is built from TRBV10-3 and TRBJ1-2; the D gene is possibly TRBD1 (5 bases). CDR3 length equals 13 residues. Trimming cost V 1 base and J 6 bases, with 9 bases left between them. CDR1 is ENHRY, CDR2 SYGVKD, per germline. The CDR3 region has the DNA TGTGCCATCAGTGAGTGGGGCGGGGATGGCTACACCTTC. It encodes CAISEWGGDGYTF.

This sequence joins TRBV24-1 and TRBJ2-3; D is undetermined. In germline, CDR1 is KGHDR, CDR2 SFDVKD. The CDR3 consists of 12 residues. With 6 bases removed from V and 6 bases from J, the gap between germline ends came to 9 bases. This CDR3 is CATSTPGDTQYF. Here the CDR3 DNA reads TGTGCCACCAGTACTCCCGGGGATACGCAGTATTTT.

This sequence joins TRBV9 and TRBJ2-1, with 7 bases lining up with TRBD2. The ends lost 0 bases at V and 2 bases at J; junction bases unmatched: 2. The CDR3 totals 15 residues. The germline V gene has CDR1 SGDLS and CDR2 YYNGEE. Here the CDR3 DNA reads TGTGCCAGCAGCGTAGTGAGCGGGGCCTACAATGAGCAGTTCTTC. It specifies CASSVVSGAYNEQFF.

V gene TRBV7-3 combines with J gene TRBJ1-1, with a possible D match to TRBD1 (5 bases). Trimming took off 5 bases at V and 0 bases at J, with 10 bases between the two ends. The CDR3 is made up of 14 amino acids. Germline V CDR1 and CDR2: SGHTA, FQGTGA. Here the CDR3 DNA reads TGTGCCAGCAGCCTCGACAGCATGAACACTGAAGCTTTCTTT. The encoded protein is CASSLDSMNTEAFF.

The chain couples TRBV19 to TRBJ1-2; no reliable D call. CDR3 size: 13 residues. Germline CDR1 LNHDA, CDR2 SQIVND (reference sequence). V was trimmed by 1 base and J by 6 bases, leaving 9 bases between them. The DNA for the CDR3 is TGTGCCAGTAGTATAGTAATCGCGGATGGCTACACCTTC. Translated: CASSIVIADGYTF.

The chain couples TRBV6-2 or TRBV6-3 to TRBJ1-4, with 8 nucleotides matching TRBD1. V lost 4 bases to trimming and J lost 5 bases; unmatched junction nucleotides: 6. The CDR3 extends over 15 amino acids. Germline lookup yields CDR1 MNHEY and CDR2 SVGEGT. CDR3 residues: CASSSGGAENEKLFF. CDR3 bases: TGTGCCAGCAGTTCAGGGGGCGCGGAGAATGAAAAACTGTTTTTT.

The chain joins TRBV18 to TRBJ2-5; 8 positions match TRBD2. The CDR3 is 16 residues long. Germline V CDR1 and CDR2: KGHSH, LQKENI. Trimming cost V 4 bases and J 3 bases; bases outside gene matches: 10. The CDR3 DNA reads TGTGCCAGCTCACGGCAGGGTAGCGGGGAGAAAGAGACCCAGTACTTC. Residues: CASSRQGSGEKETQYF.

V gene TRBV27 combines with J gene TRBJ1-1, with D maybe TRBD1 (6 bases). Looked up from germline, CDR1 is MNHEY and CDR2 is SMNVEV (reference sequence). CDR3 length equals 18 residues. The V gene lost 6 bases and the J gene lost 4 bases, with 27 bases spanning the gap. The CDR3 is CASRPLIGTWGAGTEAFF. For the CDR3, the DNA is TGTGCCAGCAGACCTTTGATCGGGACATGGGGCGCGGGCACTGAAGCTTTCTTT.

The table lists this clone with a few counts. CDR3 nucleotides: TGTGCCAGCAGCCCCTATACAGGGGGCTATGGCTACACCTTC. As protein: CASSPYTGGYGYTF. This chain connects TRBV7-2 to TRBJ1-2; 8 bases are a match to TRBD1. The V segment lost 5 bases and the J segment 4 bases; nucleotides outside the gene matches: 6. The germline CDR1 and CDR2 sequences are SGHTA and FQGNSA. CDR3 length equals 14 residues.

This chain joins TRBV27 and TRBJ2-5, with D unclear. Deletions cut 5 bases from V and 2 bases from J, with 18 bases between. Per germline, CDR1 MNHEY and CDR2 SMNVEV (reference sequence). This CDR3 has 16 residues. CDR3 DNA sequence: TGTGCCAGCAGTCCCAACCCCCCGAGGTGGCAAGAGACCCAGTACTTC. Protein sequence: CASSPNPPRWQETQYF.

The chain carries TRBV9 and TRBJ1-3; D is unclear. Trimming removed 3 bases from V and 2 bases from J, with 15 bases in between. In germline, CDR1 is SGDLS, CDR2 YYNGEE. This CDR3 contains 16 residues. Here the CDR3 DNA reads TGTGCCAGCAGCGCGACCGGGAAAGTTGCTGGAAACACCATATATTTT. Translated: CASSATGKVAGNTIYF.

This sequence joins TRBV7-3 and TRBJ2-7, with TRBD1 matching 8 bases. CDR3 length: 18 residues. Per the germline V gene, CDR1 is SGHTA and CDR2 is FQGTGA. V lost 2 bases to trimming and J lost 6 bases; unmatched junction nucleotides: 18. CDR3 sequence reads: CASSLLPRTGSLGAEQYF. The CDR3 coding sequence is TGTGCCAGCAGCTTACTTCCGAGGACAGGGAGTTTAGGCGCCGAGCAGTACTTC.

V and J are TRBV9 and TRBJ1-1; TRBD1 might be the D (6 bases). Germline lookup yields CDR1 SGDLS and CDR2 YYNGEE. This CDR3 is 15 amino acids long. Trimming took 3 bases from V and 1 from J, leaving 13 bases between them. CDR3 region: CASSAGVLRNTEAFF. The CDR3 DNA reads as TGTGCCAGCAGCGCAGGGGTCCTTCGGAACACTGAAGCTTTCTTT.

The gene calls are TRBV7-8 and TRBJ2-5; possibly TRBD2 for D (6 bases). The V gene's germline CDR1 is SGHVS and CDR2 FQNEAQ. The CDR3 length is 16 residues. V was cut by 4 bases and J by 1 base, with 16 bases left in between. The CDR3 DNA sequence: TGTGCCAGCAGCTCGGACTATGGACGGCTCCAAGAGACCCAGTACTTC. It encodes CASSSDYGRLQETQYF. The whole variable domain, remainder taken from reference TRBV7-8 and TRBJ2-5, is GAGVSQSPRYKVAKRGQDVALRCDPISGHVSLFWYQQALGQGPEFLTYFQNEAQLDKSGLPSDRFFAERPEGSVSTLKIQRTQQEDSAVYLCASSSDYGRLQETQYFGPGTRLLVL.

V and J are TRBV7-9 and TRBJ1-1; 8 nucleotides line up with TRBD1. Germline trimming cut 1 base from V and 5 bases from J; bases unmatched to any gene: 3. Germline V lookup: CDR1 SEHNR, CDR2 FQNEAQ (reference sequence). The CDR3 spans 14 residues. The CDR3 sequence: CASSLDGQGTEAFF. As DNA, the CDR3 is TGTGCCAGCAGCTTAGACGGACAGGGAACTGAAGCTTTCTTT.

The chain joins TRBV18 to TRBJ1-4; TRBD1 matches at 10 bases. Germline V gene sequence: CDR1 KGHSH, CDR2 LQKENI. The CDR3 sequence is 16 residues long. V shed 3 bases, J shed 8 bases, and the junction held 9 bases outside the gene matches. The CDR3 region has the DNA TGTGCCAGCTCACCGGGACAGGGGACCTCAAGCGAAAAACTGTTTTTT. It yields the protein CASSPGQGTSSEKLFF. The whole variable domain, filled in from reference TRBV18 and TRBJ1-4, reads NAGVMQNPRHLVRRRGQEARLRCSPMKGHSHVYWYRQLPEEGLKFMVYLQKENIIDESGMPKERFSAEFPKEGPSILRIQQVVRGDSAAYFCASSPGQGTSSEKLFFGSGTQLSVL.